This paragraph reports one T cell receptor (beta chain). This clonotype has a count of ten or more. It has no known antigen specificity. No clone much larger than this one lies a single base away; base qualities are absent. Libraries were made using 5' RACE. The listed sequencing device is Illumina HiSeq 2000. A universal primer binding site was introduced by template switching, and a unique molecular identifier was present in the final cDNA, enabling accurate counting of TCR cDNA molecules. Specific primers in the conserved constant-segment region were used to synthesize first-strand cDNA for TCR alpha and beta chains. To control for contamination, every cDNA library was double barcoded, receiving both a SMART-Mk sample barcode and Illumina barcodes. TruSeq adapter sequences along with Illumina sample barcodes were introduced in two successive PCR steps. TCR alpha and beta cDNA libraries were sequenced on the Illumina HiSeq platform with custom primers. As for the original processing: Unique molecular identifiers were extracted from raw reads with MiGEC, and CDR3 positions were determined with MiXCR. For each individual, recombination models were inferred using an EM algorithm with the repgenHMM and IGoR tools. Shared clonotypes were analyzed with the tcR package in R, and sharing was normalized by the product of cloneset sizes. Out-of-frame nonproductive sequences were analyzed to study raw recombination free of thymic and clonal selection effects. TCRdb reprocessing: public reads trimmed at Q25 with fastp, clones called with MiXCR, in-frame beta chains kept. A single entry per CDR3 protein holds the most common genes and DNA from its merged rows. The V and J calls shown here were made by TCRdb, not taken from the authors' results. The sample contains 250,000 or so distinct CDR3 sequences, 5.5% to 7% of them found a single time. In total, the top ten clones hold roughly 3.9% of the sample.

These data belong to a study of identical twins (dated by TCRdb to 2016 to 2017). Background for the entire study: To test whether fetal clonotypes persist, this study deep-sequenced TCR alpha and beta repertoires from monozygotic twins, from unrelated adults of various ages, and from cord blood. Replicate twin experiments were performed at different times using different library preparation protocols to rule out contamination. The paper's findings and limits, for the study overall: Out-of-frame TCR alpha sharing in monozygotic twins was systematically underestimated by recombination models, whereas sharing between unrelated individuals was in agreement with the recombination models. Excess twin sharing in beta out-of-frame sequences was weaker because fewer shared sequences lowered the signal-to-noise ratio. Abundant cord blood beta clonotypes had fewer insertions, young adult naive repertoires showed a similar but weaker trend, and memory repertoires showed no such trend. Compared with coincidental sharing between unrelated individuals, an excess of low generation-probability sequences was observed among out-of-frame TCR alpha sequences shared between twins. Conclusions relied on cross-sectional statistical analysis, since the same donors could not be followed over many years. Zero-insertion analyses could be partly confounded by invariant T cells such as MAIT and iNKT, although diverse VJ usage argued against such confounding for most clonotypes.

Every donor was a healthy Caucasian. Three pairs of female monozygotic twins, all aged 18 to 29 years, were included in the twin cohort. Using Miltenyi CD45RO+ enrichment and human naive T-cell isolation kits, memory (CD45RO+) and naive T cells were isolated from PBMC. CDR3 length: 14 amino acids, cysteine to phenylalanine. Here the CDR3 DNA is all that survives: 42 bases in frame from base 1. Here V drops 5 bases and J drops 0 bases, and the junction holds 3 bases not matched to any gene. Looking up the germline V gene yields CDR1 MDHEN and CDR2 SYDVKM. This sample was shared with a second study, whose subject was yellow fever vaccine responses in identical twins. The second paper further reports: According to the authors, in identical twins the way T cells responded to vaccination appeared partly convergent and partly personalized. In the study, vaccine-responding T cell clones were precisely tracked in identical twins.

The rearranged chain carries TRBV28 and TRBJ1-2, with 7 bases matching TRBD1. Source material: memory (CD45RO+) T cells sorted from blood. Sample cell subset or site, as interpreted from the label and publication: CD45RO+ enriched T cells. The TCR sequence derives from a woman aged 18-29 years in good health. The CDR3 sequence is CASSTGTANYGYTF. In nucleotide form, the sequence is TGTGCCAGCAGTACCGGGACAGCTAACTATGGCTACACCTTC.